This T cell receptor (beta chain) was identified in a study of cytotoxic CD8 clonotypes in ibrutinib-treated CLL. Data came from immunoSEQ multiplex PCR; TCRdb stores just in-frame clones and leaves some out. In the table there are approximately 350,000 clones, over 60% of which are singletons. Deletions cut 3 bases from V and 2 bases from J, with 12 bases between. Germline lookup yields CDR1 SGHDT and CDR2 YYEEEE. This CDR3 contains 14 residues. Remarks on this clone: The antigen is unknown.

The study, taken as a whole, reports: At the start, clonality exceeded age-matched healthy donors and followed circulating CD8+ T-cell counts.

The sequence came from a human donor with chronic lymphocytic leukemia. Sequencing used PBMCs, obtained after 36 months of ibrutinib treatment. The chain combines TRBV5-6 with TRBJ2-7; D remains unclear. For the CDR3, the DNA is TGTGCCAGCAGCTGGATCCAGCTGACCTACGAGCAGTACTTC. Its translation: CASSWIQLTYEQYF. The variable domain in full, with the rest retrieved from reference TRBV5-6 and TRBJ2-7, is DAGVTQSPTHLIKTRGQQVTLRCSPKSGHDTVSWYQQALGQGPQFIFQYYEEEERQRGNFPDRFSGHQFPNYSSELNVNALLLGDSALYLCASSWIQLTYEQYFGPGTRLTVT.